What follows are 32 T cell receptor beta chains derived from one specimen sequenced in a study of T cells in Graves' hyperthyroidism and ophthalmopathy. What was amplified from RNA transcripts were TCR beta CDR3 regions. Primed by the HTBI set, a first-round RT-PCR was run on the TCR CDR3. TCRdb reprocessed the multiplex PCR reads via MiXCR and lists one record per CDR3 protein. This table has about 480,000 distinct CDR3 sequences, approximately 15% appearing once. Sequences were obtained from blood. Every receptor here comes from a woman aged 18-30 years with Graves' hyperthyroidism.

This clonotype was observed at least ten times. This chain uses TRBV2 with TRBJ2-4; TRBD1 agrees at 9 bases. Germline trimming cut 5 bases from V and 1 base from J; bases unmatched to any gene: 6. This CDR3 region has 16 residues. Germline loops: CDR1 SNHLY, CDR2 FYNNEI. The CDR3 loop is CASSILGQGAKNIQYF. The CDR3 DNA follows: TGTGCCAGCAGTATCCTTGGACAGGGGGCCAAAAACATTCAGTACTTC.

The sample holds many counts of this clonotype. CDR3 sequence reads: CASSDPSSVFRETQYF. The CDR3 DNA sequence: TGTGCCAGCAGTGATCCAAGTTCGGTGTTTCGAGAGACCCAGTACTTC. The V gene is TRBV2, the J gene TRBJ2-5; no clear D. Trimming cost V 3 bases and J 4 bases, with 18 bases left between them. There are 16 residues in the CDR3. CDR1 is SNHLY and CDR2 is FYNNEI in the germline V gene.

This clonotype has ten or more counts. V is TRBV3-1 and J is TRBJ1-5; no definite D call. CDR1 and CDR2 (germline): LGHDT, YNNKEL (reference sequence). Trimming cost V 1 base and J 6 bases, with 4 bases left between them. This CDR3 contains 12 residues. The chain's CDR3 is CASSQGGQPQHF. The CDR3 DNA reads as TGTGCCAGCAGCCAAGGCGGTCAGCCCCAGCATTTT. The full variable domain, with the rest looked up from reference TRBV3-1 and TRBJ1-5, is DTAVSQTPKYLVTQMGNDKSIKCEQNLGHDTMYWYKQDSKKFLKIMFSYNNKELIINETVPNRFSPKSPDKAHLNLHINSLELGDSAVYFCASSQGGQPQHFGDGTRLSIL.

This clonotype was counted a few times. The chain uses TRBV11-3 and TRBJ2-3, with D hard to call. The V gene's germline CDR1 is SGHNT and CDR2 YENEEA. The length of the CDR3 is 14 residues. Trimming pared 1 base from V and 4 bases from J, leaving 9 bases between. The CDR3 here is CASSLVAAADTQYF. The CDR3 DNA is TGTGCCAGCAGCTTAGTTGCCGCAGCAGATACGCAGTATTTT.

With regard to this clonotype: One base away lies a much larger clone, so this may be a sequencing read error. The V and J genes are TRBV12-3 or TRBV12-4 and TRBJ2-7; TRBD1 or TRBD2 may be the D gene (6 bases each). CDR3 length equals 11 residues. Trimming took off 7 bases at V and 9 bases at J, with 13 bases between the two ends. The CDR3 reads CASTAEGGQYV. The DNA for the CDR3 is TGTGCCAGCACAGCAGAGGGGGGGCAGTACGTC.

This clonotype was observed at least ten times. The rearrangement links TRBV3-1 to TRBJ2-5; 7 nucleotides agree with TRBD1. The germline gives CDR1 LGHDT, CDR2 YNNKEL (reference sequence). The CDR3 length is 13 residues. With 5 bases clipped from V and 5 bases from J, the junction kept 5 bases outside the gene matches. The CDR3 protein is CASSGFRGETQYF. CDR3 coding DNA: TGTGCCAGCAGCGGATTCAGGGGGGAGACCCAGTACTTC.

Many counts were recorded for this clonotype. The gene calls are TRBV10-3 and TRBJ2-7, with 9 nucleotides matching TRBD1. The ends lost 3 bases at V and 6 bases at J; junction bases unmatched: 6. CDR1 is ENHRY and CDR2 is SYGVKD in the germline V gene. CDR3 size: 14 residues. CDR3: CAISDPDRGGEQYV. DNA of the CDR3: TGTGCCATCAGTGATCCGGACAGGGGTGGCGAGCAGTACGTC.

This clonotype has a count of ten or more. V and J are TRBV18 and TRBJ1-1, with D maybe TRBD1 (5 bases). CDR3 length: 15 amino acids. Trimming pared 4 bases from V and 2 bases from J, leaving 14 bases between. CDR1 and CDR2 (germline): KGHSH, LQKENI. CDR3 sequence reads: CASSRSRGSNTEAFF. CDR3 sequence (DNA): TGTGCCAGCTCACGCTCGAGGGGTTCTAACACTGAAGCTTTCTTT.

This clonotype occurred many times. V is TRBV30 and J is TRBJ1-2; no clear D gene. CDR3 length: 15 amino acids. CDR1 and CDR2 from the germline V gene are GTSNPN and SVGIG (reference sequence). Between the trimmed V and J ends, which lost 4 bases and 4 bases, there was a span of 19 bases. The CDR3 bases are TGTGCCTGGACCTTAACCACGGAGTACCTCTATGGCTACACCTTC. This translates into CAWTLTTEYLYGYTF.

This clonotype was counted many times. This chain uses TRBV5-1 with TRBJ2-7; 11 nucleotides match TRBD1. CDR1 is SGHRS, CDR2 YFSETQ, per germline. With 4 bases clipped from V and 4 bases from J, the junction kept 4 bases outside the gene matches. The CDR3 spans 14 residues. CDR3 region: CASSKGQGGYEQYV. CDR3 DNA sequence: TGCGCCAGCAGCAAGGGACAGGGGGGATACGAGCAGTACGTC.

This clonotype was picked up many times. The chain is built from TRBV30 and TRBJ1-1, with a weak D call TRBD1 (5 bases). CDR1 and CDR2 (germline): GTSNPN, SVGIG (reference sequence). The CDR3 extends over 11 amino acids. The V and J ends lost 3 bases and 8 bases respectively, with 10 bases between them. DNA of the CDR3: TGTGCCTGGAGACTTGGGACGGAAGCTTTCTTT. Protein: CAWRLGTEAFF.

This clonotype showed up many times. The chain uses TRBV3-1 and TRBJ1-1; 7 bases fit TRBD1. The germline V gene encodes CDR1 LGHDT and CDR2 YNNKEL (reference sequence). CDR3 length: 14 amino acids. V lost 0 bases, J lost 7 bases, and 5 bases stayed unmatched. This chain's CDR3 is CASSQEDRVGEAFF. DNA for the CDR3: TGTGCCAGCAGCCAAGAAGACAGGGTGGGTGAAGCTTTCTTT.

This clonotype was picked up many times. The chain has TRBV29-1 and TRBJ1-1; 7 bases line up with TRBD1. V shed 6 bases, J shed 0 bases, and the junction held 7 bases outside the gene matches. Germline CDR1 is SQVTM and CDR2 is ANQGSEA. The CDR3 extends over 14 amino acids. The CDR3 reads CSVLNRGMNTEAFF. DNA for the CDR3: TGCAGCGTCCTCAACAGGGGAATGAACACTGAAGCTTTCTTT. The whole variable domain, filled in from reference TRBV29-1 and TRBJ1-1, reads SAVISQKPSRDICQRGTSLTIQCQVDSQVTMMFWYRQQPGQSLTLIATANQGSEATYESGFVIDKFPISRPNLTFSTLTVSNMSPEDSSIYLCSVLNRGMNTEAFFGQGTRLTVV.

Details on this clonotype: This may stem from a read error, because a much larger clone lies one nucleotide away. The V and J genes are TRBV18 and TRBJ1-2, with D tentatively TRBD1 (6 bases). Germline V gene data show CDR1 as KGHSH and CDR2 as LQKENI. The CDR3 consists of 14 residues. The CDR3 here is CASSPGQTLNGCTF. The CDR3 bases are TGTGCCAGCTCACCCGGACAGACGTTGAATGGCTGCACCTTC. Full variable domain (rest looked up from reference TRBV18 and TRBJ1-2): NAGVMQNPRHLVRRRGQEARLRCSPMKGHSHVYWYRQLPEEGLKFMVYLQKENIIDESGMPKERFSAEFPKEGPSILRIQQVVRGDSAAYFCASSPGQTLNGCTFGSGTRLTVV.

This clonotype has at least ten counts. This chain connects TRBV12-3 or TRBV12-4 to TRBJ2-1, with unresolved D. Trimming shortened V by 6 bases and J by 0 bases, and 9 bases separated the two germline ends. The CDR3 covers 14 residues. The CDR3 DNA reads TGTGCCAGCAGCTCAGATAGCTCCTACAATGAGCAGTTCTTC. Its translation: CASSSDSSYNEQFF.

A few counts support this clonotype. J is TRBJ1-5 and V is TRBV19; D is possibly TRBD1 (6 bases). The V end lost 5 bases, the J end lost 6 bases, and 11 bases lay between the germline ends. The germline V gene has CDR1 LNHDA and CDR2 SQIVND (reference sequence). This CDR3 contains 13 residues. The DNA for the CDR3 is TGTGCCAGTAGTCAGGGGCTCCTTCAGCCCCAGCATTTT. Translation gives CASSQGLLQPQHF.

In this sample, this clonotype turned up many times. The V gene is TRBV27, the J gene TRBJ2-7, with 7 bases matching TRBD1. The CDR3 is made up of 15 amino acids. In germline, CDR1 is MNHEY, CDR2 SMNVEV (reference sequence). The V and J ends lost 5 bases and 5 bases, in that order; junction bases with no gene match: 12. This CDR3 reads CASSTRRQGWDEQYF. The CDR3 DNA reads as TGTGCCAGCAGTACCCGCAGACAGGGCTGGGACGAGCAGTACTTC.

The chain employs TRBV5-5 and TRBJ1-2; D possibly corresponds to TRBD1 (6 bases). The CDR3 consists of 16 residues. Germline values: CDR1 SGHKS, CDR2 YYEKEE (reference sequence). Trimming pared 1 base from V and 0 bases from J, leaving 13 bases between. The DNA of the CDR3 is TGTGCCAGCAGCTTGAACGGGCAGGGGTCTAACTATGGCTACACCTTC. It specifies CASSLNGQGSNYGYTF. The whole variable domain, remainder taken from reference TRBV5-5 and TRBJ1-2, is DAGVTQSPTHLIKTRGQQVTLRCSPISGHKSVSWYQQVLGQGPQFIFQYYEKEERGRGNFPDRFSARQFPNYSSELNVNALLLGDSALYLCASSLNGQGSNYGYTFGSGTRLTVV.

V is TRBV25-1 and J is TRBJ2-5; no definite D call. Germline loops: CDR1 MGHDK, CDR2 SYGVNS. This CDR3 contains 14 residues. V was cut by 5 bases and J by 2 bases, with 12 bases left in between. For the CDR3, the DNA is TGTGCCAGCAGTACCTGGACGCTACAAGAGACCCAGTACTTC. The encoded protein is CASSTWTLQETQYF.

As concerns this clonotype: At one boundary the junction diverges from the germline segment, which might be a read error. Here the CDR3 DNA reads TGCAGTGCCCGACAGGGGGCGCGTGGGGCCTTC. As protein: CSARQGARGAF. This chain links TRBV20-1 with TRBJ1-2; 10 bases fit TRBD1. The CDR3 covers 11 residues. Looked up from germline, CDR1 is DFQATT and CDR2 is SNEGSKA (reference sequence).

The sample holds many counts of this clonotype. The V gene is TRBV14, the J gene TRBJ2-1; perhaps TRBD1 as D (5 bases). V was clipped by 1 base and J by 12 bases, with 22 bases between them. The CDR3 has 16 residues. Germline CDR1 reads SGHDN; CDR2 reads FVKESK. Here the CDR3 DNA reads TGTGCCAGCAGCCAAGGGGGCTTTGGTAAGGAGTGGAGGCAGTTCTTC. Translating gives CASSQGGFGKEWRQFF.

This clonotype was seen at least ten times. This CDR3 is CASSTFGGESSGELFF. DNA of the CDR3: TGTGCCAGCAGTACCTTTGGGGGAGAGTCCTCCGGGGAGCTGTTTTTT. The chain carries TRBV12-3 or TRBV12-4 and TRBJ2-2; D tentatively reads TRBD1 or TRBD2 (5 bases each). The CDR3 extends over 16 amino acids. V gave up 5 bases and J gave up 6 bases, with 19 bases separating them.

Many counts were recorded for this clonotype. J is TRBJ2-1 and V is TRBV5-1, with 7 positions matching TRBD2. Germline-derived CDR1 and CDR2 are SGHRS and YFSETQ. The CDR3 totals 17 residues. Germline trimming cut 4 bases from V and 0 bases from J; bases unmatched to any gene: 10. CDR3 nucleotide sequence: TGCGCCAGCAGCCCGACCCTAGCGGTAAGCTCCTACAATGAGCAGTTCTTC. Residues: CASSPTLAVSSYNEQFF.

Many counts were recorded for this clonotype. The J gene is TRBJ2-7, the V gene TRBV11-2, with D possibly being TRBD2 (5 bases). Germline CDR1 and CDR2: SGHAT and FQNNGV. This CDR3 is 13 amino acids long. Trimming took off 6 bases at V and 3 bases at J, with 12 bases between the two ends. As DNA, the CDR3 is TGTGCCAGCAGTCCCGCCGGGATCTACGAGCAGTACGTC. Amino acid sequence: CASSPAGIYEQYV.

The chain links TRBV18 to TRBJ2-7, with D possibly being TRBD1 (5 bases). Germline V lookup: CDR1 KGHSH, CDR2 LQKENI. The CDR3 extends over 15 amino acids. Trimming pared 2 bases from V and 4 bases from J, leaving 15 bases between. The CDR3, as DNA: TGTGCCAGCTCACCAGGGCAGGGAATAACGTACGAGCAGTACGTC. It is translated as CASSPGQGITYEQYV.

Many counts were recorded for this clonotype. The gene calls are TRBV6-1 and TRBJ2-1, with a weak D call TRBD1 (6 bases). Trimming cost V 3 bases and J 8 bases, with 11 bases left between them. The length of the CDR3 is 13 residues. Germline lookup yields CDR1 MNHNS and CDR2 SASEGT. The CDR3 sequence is CASSDGTIHEQFF. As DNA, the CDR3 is TGTGCCAGCAGTGACGGGACAATCCATGAGCAGTTCTTC.

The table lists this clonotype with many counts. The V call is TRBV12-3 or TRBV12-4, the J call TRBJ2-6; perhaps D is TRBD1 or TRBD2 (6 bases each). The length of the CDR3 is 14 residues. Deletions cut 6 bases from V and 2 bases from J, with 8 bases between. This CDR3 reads CASRRGAGANVLTF. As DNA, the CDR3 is TGTGCCAGCAGGAGGGGGGCTGGGGCCAACGTCCTGACTTTC.

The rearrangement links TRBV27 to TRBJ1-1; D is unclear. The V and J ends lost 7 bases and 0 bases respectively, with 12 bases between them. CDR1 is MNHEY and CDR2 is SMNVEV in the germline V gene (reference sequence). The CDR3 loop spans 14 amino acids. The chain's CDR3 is CASKIGSMNTEAFF. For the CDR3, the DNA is TGTGCCAGCAAAATTGGGTCGATGAACACTGAAGCTTTCTTT.

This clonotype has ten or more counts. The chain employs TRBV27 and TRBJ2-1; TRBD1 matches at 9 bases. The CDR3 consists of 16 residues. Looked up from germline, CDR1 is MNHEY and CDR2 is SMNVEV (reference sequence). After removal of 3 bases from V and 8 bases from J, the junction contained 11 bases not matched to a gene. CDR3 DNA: TGTGCCAGCAGTTTTCCTCCGGGACAGGGATCGGATGAGCAGTTCTTC. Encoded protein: CASSFPPGQGSDEQFF.

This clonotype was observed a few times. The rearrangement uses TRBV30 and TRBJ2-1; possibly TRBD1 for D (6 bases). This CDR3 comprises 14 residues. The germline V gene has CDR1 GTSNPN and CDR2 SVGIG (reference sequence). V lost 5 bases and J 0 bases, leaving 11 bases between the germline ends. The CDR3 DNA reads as TGTGCCTGGTCAAGGGGGAGCTCCTACAATGAGCAGTTCTTC. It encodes CAWSRGSSYNEQFF.

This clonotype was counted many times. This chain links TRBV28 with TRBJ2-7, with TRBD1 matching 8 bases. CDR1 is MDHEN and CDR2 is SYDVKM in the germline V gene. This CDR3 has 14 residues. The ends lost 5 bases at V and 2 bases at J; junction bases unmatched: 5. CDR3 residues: CASSILQGAYEQYF. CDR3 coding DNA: TGTGCCAGCAGTATCCTACAGGGGGCCTACGAGCAGTACTTC.

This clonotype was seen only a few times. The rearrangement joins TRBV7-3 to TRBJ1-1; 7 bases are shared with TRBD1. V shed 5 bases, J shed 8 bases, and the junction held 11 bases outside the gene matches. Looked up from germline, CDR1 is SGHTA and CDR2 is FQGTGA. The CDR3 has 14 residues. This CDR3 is CASSPSSGTVEAFF. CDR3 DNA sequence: TGTGCCAGCAGCCCGTCGTCCGGGACAGTAGAAGCTTTCTTT. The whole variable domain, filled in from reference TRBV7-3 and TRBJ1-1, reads GAGVSQTPSNKVTEKGKYVELRCDPISGHTALYWYRQSLGQGPEFLIYFQGTGAADDSGLPNDRFFAVRPEGSVSTLKIQRTERGDSAVYLCASSPSSGTVEAFFGQGTRLTVV.